This passage covers 21 T cell receptor beta chains from one sample sequenced in a study of neoadjuvant anti-PD-1 for oral cavity cancer. Assay: immunoSEQ multiplex PCR; the TCRdb copy retains only in-frame clones and omits some. This table has roughly 15,000 clones, roughly 62% appearing once. The sequences come from PBMCs, collected before nivolumab (anti-PD-1) treatment. Receptors originate from a person between 40 and 85 years old with oral cavity squamous cell carcinoma.

The chain combines TRBV29-1 with TRBJ2-7, with D hard to call. V lost 7 bases and J lost 4, with 11 bases in between. There are 11 residues in the CDR3. The germline V gene encodes CDR1 SQVTM and CDR2 ANQGSEA. CDR3 coding DNA: TGCAGCGCCTTATTGGGTTACGAGCAGTACTTC. Protein sequence: CSALLGYEQYF.

This rearrangement joins TRBV7-3 to TRBJ2-3; D is possibly TRBD1 (6 bases). There are 14 residues in the CDR3. Trimming shortened V by 6 bases and J by 2 bases, and 12 bases separated the two germline ends. Germline lookup yields CDR1 SGHTA and CDR2 FQGTGA. In nucleotides, the CDR3 is TGTGCCAGCAGTTTGGACAGCCTCACAGATACGCAGTATTTT. Encoded protein: CASSLDSLTDTQYF.

V gene TRBV9 combines with J gene TRBJ1-2; TRBD1 matches at 12 bases. Germline loops: CDR1 SGDLS, CDR2 YYNGEE. Germline trimming cut 0 bases from V and 8 bases from J; bases unmatched to any gene: 5. The CDR3 contains 15 residues. Here the CDR3 reads CASSVEGQGAGGYTF. For the CDR3, the DNA is TGTGCCAGCAGCGTAGAGGGACAGGGGGCGGGCGGCTACACCTTC.

The chain uses TRBV6-6 and TRBJ2-5, with D perhaps being TRBD1 or TRBD2 (5 bases each). The V end was cut by 1 base, the J end by 7 bases, with 19 bases between. In germline, CDR1 is MNHNY, CDR2 SVGAGI (reference sequence). The CDR3 totals 16 residues. This chain's CDR3 is CASSYFDSGAIGTQYF. DNA for the CDR3: TGTGCCAGCAGTTACTTCGACTCCGGGGCGATCGGGACCCAGTACTTC.

This clone was detected once. This chain links TRBV6-5 with TRBJ2-1, with 8 bases lining up with TRBD2. The germline V gene encodes CDR1 MNHEY and CDR2 SVGAGI. The CDR3 extends over 16 amino acids. Trimming cost V 4 bases and J 6 bases; bases outside gene matches: 11. This CDR3 is CASSFNKRELGNEQFF. Here the CDR3 DNA reads TGTGCCAGCAGTTTTAACAAGCGGGAGTTAGGCAATGAGCAGTTCTTC.

The chain couples TRBV27 to TRBJ2-7; D may be TRBD2 (5 bases). Germline V gene data show CDR1 as MNHEY and CDR2 as SMNVEV (reference sequence). This CDR3 is built from 14 residues. Trimming left V 2 bases short and J 3 bases short, with 11 bases between. The CDR3 DNA reads TGTGCCAGCAGTTTAGAGGGCAGAAACTACGAGCAGTACTTC. Translating it yields CASSLEGRNYEQYF.

Written as DNA, the CDR3 is TGTGCCAGCAGTGAAGGACGGACCTACGAGCAGTACTTC. Protein product: CASSEGRTYEQYF. The chain combines TRBV25-1 with TRBJ2-7; D call uncertain. The CDR3 contains 13 residues. The germline CDR1 and CDR2 sequences are MGHDK and SYGVNS. V was cut by 2 bases and J by 2 bases, with 7 bases left in between.

J is TRBJ2-1 and V is TRBV5-4; D tentatively reads TRBD1 or TRBD2 (6 bases each). This CDR3 has 17 amino acids. V was cut by 3 bases and J by 5 bases, with 21 bases left in between. The germline V gene encodes CDR1 SGHNT and CDR2 YYREEE (reference sequence). In DNA form, the CDR3 reads TGTGCCAGCAGCTCGTTTTTGGGGGGCTGGGGAGACAATGAGCAGTTCTTC. It yields the protein CASSSFLGGWGDNEQFF.

This chain links TRBV7-9 with TRBJ2-7; 11 nucleotides line up with TRBD1. Per germline, CDR1 SEHNR and CDR2 FQNEAQ (reference sequence). The CDR3 contains 17 residues. Trimming cost V 4 bases and J 1 base; bases outside gene matches: 9. CDR3 protein: CASSSFRGQGVSYEQYF. CDR3 DNA sequence: TGTGCCAGCAGCTCTTTTAGGGGACAGGGGGTTTCCTACGAGCAGTACTTC.

The DNA for the CDR3 is TGTGCCAGCACTCCCCTAAAGGGAGCTTTCTTT. It codes for CASTPLKGAFF. V gene TRBV2 combines with J gene TRBJ1-1; no firm D call. This CDR3 is 11 amino acids long. The V end was cut by 7 bases, the J end by 10 bases, with 13 bases between. The germline V gene encodes CDR1 SNHLY and CDR2 FYNNEI.

The rearrangement uses TRBV30 and TRBJ2-3; 9 nucleotides match TRBD1. Germline V gene data show CDR1 as GTSNPN and CDR2 as SVGIG (reference sequence). This CDR3 has 16 residues. J was trimmed by 0 bases and V by 7 bases; bases with no gene match: 11. For the CDR3, the DNA is TGTGCCTATCTTCCGGGACAGGGCTGGAGCACAGATACGCAGTATTTT. Its protein product is CAYLPGQGWSTDTQYF.

The chain has TRBV29-1 and TRBJ2-5, with TRBD1 matching 8 bases. The germline gives CDR1 SQVTM, CDR2 ANQGSEA. The CDR3 loop spans 15 amino acids. V lost 7 bases, J lost 3 bases, and 13 bases stayed unmatched. CDR3 DNA: TGCAGCGCCCCATTAGGGACAGGCTTTAAAGAGACCCAGTACTTC. Translated: CSAPLGTGFKETQYF.

V is TRBV5-1 and J is TRBJ2-2; perhaps TRBD2 as D (5 bases). The CDR3 sequence is 17 residues long. Trimming removed 2 bases at V and 2 bases at J, with 16 bases between. CDR1 and CDR2 from the germline V gene are SGHRS and YFSETQ. The CDR3 is CASSLLSSGVNTGELFF. In DNA form, the CDR3 reads TGCGCCAGCAGCTTACTCTCCAGCGGAGTTAACACCGGGGAGCTGTTTTTT.

The rearrangement joins TRBV5-5 to TRBJ2-7, with D possibly TRBD1 on 6 matching bases. The CDR3 is made up of 16 amino acids. From germline, CDR1 is SGHKS and CDR2 YYEKEE (reference sequence). V lost 0 bases and J lost 2, with 15 bases in between. CDR3 protein: CASSLGPDRGTYEQYF. In nucleotides, the CDR3 is TGTGCCAGCAGCTTGGGTCCGGACAGAGGGACCTACGAGCAGTACTTC.

The rearrangement joins TRBV5-1 to TRBJ2-1; 7 bases are a match to TRBD1. The germline CDR1 and CDR2 sequences are SGHRS and YFSETQ. Trimming at V came to 3 bases and at J to 0 bases, leaving 9 bases not matched to a gene. This CDR3 comprises 17 residues. CDR3 residues: CASSWDSLLSSYNEQFF. DNA for the CDR3: TGCGCCAGCAGCTGGGACAGCCTTTTAAGCTCCTACAATGAGCAGTTCTTC.

CDR3 DNA: TGTGCCAGCAGTTACAGGCAGGAGCCTCCGGAGACCCAGTACTTC. Amino acid sequence: CASSYRQEPPETQYF. The chain joins TRBV6-5 to TRBJ2-5, with D hard to call. V gave up 2 bases and J gave up 5 bases, with 15 bases separating them. Per the germline V gene, CDR1 is MNHEY and CDR2 is SVGAGI. The CDR3 has 15 residues.

This chain joins TRBV4-1 and TRBJ2-1; the match to TRBD2 covers 10 bases. Trimming at V came to 8 bases and at J to 2 bases, leaving 9 bases not matched to a gene. The CDR3 length is 16 residues. CDR1 is MGHRA, CDR2 YSYEKL, per germline. CDR3 amino acids: CASAPASGSTYNEQFF. CDR3 nucleotide sequence: TGCGCCAGCGCCCCGGCTAGCGGGAGTACCTACAATGAGCAGTTCTTC.

V usage is TRBV5-1 and J usage is TRBJ2-2; D remains ambiguous. Trimming stripped 4 bases from V and 4 bases from J, with 17 bases between. This CDR3 is 16 amino acids long. The germline gives CDR1 SGHRS, CDR2 YFSETQ. CDR3 sequence (DNA): TGCGCCAGCAGCGTCACCGGAGACGGTTCCACCGGGGAGCTGTTTTTT. Translation: CASSVTGDGSTGELFF.

V gene TRBV2 combines with J gene TRBJ2-2, with TRBD1 matching over 10 bases. This CDR3 has 22 amino acids. V was pared by 6 bases and J by 4 bases, with 26 bases of the junction left unmatched. The germline gives CDR1 SNHLY, CDR2 FYNNEI. The CDR3 loop is CASSRGGTGAPGEGMATGELFF. CDR3 bases: TGTGCCAGCAGCCGGGGGGGGACAGGGGCCCCCGGTGAGGGAATGGCCACCGGGGAGCTGTTTTTT.

In its sample, this clone was seen a few times. The chain links TRBV5-6 to TRBJ2-7, with D uncertain. Germline V gives CDR1 SGHDT, CDR2 YYEEEE. The V and J ends lost 3 bases and 6 bases respectively, with 7 bases between them. CDR3 length: 11 residues. The CDR3 DNA is TGTGCCAGCAGCTCCTTCGTCGAGCAGTACTTC. Its protein is CASSSFVEQYF.

The chain recombines TRBV2 with TRBJ1-1; D not certain. The CDR3 is made up of 12 amino acids. Trimming shortened V by 4 bases and J by 1 base, and 4 bases separated the two germline ends. Germline V lookup: CDR1 SNHLY, CDR2 FYNNEI. This CDR3 reads CASSGANTEAFF. The CDR3 nucleotides are TGTGCCAGCAGTGGTGCGAACACTGAAGCTTTCTTT. The full variable domain, with the rest looked up from reference TRBV2 and TRBJ1-1, is EPEVTQTPSHQVTQMGQEVILRCVPISNHLYFYWYRQILGQKVEFLVSFYNNEISEKSEIFDDQFSVERPDGSNFTLKIRSTKLEDSAMYFCASSGANTEAFFGQGTRLTVV.